The rows below give T cell receptor beta chains drawn from one sample of a study of blood T cell repertoires in COVID-19. Assay used: immunoSEQ multiplex PCR; TCRdb lists only in-frame clones, some missing. Among some 150,000 clones listed, about 79% were seen once. Sequencing was carried out using PBMCs or T cells enriched from blood (not recorded which). All receptors derive from a man aged 45 to 65 who had recovered from COVID-19. CDR3s include the opening cysteine and the closing phenylalanine or tryptophan.

CDR3aa: CASSYPGGASGEKLFF
v_gene: TRBV6-5

CDR3aa: CASSRGLAGYYEQYF
v_gene: TRBV6-2/TRBV6-3

CDR3aa: CAISGSGVNTEAFF
v_gene: TRBV10-3

CDR3aa: CASSLGADQPQHF
v_gene: TRBV18

CDR3aa: CASSVRQGQTEAFF
v_gene: TRBV9

CDR3aa: CASSQATGVQPQHF
v_gene: TRBV4-1

CDR3aa: CASRPNDRGWSEKLFF
v_gene: TRBV5-8

CDR3aa: CASELYAGNQETQYF
v_gene: TRBV6-5

CDR3aa: CASSRGGPTTDTQYF
v_gene: TRBV3-1/TRBV3-2

CDR3aa: CSVVDIRRSYEQYF
v_gene: TRBV29-1

CDR3aa: CASSQASEQYF
v_gene: TRBV3-1/TRBV3-2

CDR3aa: CASRQGAGNEQFF
v_gene: TRBV6-5

CDR3aa: CASTPGQGRGEAFF
v_gene: TRBV7-2

CDR3aa: CASSLEQGNQPQHF
v_gene: TRBV5-1

CDR3aa: CASSTRGGTDTQYF
v_gene: TRBV19

CDR3aa: CASSLSGQGKNEKLFF
v_gene: TRBV5-1